This paragraph covers one TCR beta chain sequence. Looked up from germline, CDR1 is SGHNT and CDR2 is YENEEA. V shed 5 bases and J shed 6 bases, with 16 bases lying between them. There are 15 residues in the CDR3. As handled by the study authors: The authors estimated nucleated cell counts from reference gene primer amplification. Generated by immunoSEQ multiplex PCR, the TCRdb table keeps only in-frame clones and is missing some. D and trimming come from the DNA, and the V and J calls and clone size come from that table. The repertoire consists of 45,000 or so clones, with approximately 85% occurring once and the leading ten covering 14%. This record comes from a study of blood T cell repertoires in COVID-19. Background on the study: COVID-19 samples collected from the United States, Italy and Spain covered acute and convalescent phases. The analysed material was cDNA or gDNA that came from T cells, B-cell-depleted T cells, or PBMCs.

V gene TRBV11-3 combines with J gene TRBJ2-2, with a possible D match to TRBD1 (5 bases). The source material was peripheral blood. The sequence was obtained from a human donor in a cohort sampled during active COVID-19. The CDR3 nucleotides are TGTGCCAGCAGCCCGGACGGACAAGGTCCCGGGGAGCTGTTTTTT. Protein product: CASSPDGQGPGELFF.